Shown below are 22 T cell receptor beta chains from a single sample sequenced in a study of cytomegalovirus exposure and HLA in healthy donors. The PCR was carried out with 60 Vbeta primers and 13 Jbeta primers. Data came from immunoSEQ multiplex PCR; TCRdb stores just in-frame clones and leaves some out. This table has over 65,000 clones, more than 70% appearing once. Sequenced: PBMCs. The source of these receptors is a man in his forties or fifties in good health and CMV-seronegative.

The V and J genes are TRBV2 and TRBJ2-3; the D gene is possibly TRBD1 (5 bases). Germline-derived CDR1 and CDR2 are SNHLY and FYNNEI. V was clipped by 4 bases and J by 1 base, with 15 bases between them. The CDR3 runs to 16 residues. The CDR3 reads CASSGRQNPGTDTQYF. The CDR3 DNA is TGTGCCAGCAGTGGACGACAGAACCCCGGCACAGATACGCAGTATTTT.

This chain links TRBV7-3 with TRBJ2-5, with TRBD2 matching 7 bases. V trimming: 0 bases; J trimming: 4 bases; junction bases outside the gene matches: 11. CDR3 length: 17 amino acids. Germline V lookup: CDR1 SGHTA, CDR2 FQGTGA. CDR3 sequence: CASSLTGELASLETQYF. CDR3 in DNA: TGTGCCAGCAGCTTAACAGGGGAACTAGCGAGTTTAGAGACCCAGTACTTC.

V gene TRBV28 combines with J gene TRBJ2-5, with TRBD1 as a possible D gene (5 bases). From germline, CDR1 is MDHEN and CDR2 SYDVKM. The germline V and J ends were trimmed by 4 bases and 2 bases, with 20 bases remaining between them. This CDR3 is 17 amino acids long. CDR3 region: CASSWIPDISRQETQYF. CDR3 sequence (DNA): TGTGCCAGCAGTTGGATACCGGACATCTCGCGTCAAGAGACCCAGTACTTC.

The chain carries TRBV2 and TRBJ1-5; 7 nucleotides match TRBD1. The germline V gene encodes CDR1 SNHLY and CDR2 FYNNEI. The V and J ends lost 2 bases and 5 bases, in that order; junction bases with no gene match: 3. The CDR3 spans 14 residues. CDR3 nucleotide sequence: TGTGCCAGCAGTGAACAGGGGGACTATCAGCCCCAGCATTTT. Translating it yields CASSEQGDYQPQHF.

This rearrangement joins TRBV25-1 to TRBJ1-4; D is perhaps TRBD1 (5 bases). V was trimmed by 4 bases and J by 0 bases, leaving 12 bases between them. The CDR3 consists of 16 residues. Germline lookup yields CDR1 MGHDK and CDR2 SYGVNS. CDR3 nucleotide sequence: TGTGCCAGCAGTGTATCCTGGGGGGCAACTAATGAAAAACTGTTTTTT. This encodes CASSVSWGATNEKLFF.

V and J are TRBV5-1 and TRBJ1-1, with TRBD1 matching 11 bases. CDR3 length equals 16 residues. Germline V gene data show CDR1 as SGHRS and CDR2 as YFSETQ. V dropped 4 bases and J dropped 0; count of bases not matched to a gene: 5. CDR3 bases: TGCGCCAGCAGCGACCGGACAGGGGGCTTGAACACTGAAGCTTTCTTT. Protein sequence: CASSDRTGGLNTEAFF.

This chain uses TRBV5-1 with TRBJ2-7; a weak D match, TRBD1 (5 bases). From germline, CDR1 is SGHRS and CDR2 YFSETQ. V lost 2 bases to trimming and J lost 0 bases, with 9 bases between them. The CDR3 sequence is 14 residues long. The DNA of the CDR3 is TGCGCCAGCAGCTTTGACAGACACTCCTACGAGCAGTACTTC. It translates to CASSFDRHSYEQYF. Full variable domain (outside the CDR3, taken from reference TRBV5-1 and TRBJ2-7): KAGVTQTPRYLIKTRGQQVTLSCSPISGHRSVSWYQQTPGQGLQFLFEYFSETQRNKGNFPGRFSGRQFSNSRSEMNVSTLELGDSALYLCASSFDRHSYEQYFGPGTRLTVT.

In its sample, this clone was seen a few times. The chain links TRBV27 to TRBJ1-1; D gene ambiguous. The CDR3 extends over 14 amino acids. CDR1 MNHEY and CDR2 SMNVEV come from the germline V gene (reference sequence). Between the trimmed V and J ends, which lost 8 bases and 3 bases, there was a span of 16 bases. CDR3 protein: CASSLGLWDTEAFF. The DNA of the CDR3 is TGTGCCAGCTCACTAGGTCTATGGGACACTGAAGCTTTCTTT.

The V call is TRBV7-8, the J call TRBJ2-7, with 8 nucleotides matching TRBD1. CDR3 length equals 14 residues. From germline, CDR1 is SGHVS and CDR2 FQNEAQ. V trimming: 1 base; J trimming: 5 bases; junction bases outside the gene matches: 4. The CDR3 spells CASSLVDRVHEQYF. The CDR3 nucleotides read TGTGCCAGCAGCTTAGTGGACAGGGTTCACGAGCAGTACTTC.

V usage is TRBV7-9 and J usage is TRBJ2-5; possible D gene TRBD2, 5 bases. The ends were cut back, 3 bases at V and 0 bases at J, with 17 bases in the middle. Germline V gene data show CDR1 as SEHNR and CDR2 as FQNEAQ (reference sequence). This CDR3 is 17 amino acids long. The CDR3 DNA reads as TGTGCCAGCAGCTTGGAGGTATGGCAGCCCAACCAAGAGACCCAGTACTTC. Residues: CASSLEVWQPNQETQYF.

The V and J genes are TRBV5-1 and TRBJ1-5; D is perhaps TRBD1 (5 bases). V was clipped by 0 bases and J by 8 bases, with 15 bases between them. The germline V gene encodes CDR1 SGHRS and CDR2 YFSETQ. The CDR3 runs to 15 residues. Here the CDR3 DNA reads TGCGCCAGCAGCTTGGACGGGGACTTAGGAAAGCCCCAGCATTTT. Protein sequence: CASSLDGDLGKPQHF.

The rearrangement joins TRBV9 to TRBJ2-5, with D unresolved. This CDR3 comprises 13 residues. Germline CDR1 reads SGDLS; CDR2 reads YYNGEE. The V end was cut by 0 bases, the J end by 5 bases, with 8 bases between. CDR3 sequence reads: CASSVVRSETQYF. The CDR3 nucleotides are TGTGCCAGCAGCGTAGTTCGCAGTGAGACCCAGTACTTC.

The rearrangement joins TRBV5-4 to TRBJ2-6; 8 nucleotides agree with TRBD2. With V trimmed by 0 bases and J by 0 bases, 8 bases remained unmatched. This CDR3 has 19 amino acids. Germline V gene data show CDR1 as SGHNT and CDR2 as YYREEE (reference sequence). Here the CDR3 reads CASSLASLAGGSGANVLTF. CDR3 nucleotides: TGTGCCAGCAGCTTGGCCTCGCTAGCGGGTGGCTCTGGGGCCAACGTCCTGACTTTC.

The V gene is TRBV7-9, the J gene TRBJ2-7; TRBD2 might be the D (7 bases). Trimming cost V 5 bases and J 1 base, with 15 bases left between them. This CDR3 has 15 amino acids. Germline V gene lookup returns CDR1 SEHNR and CDR2 FQNEAQ (reference sequence). The CDR3 DNA sequence: TGTGCCAGCAGCCCACGGGGGGCAGATTCCTACGAGCAGTACTTC. This sequence encodes CASSPRGADSYEQYF.

This clone came up once. The chain links TRBV28 to TRBJ1-2, with D possibly being TRBD1 (5 bases). The CDR3 has 13 residues. Germline CDR1 MDHEN, CDR2 SYDVKM. The germline V and J ends were trimmed by 10 bases and 3 bases, with 15 bases remaining between them. The CDR3 loop reads CATRIWGYYGYTF. In DNA, the CDR3 is TGTGCCACCCGAATCTGGGGCTACTATGGCTACACCTTC.

This sequence joins TRBV21-1 and TRBJ1-1; the table gives TRBD1 as D, unverified against the DNA. TRBV21-1 corresponds to a pseudogene. The CDR3 contains 14 residues. CDR3 in amino acids: CASIPRGYVPEAFF. DNA of the CDR3: TGTGCCAGCATTCCCAGGGGTTATGTACCTGAAGCTTTCTTT.

Remarks on this clone: No conserved phenylalanine or tryptophan ends this CDR3, so it is likely a read error. The V gene is TRBV7-2, the J gene TRBJ1-2; possibly TRBD1 for D (6 bases). The CDR3 runs 16 residues. The V and J ends lost 4 bases and 6 bases respectively, with 21 bases between them. Looked up from germline, CDR1 is SGHTA and CDR2 is FQGNSA. The CDR3 region is CASSSGHSSQPNGYTS. The CDR3 DNA reads TGTGCCAGCAGCTCGGGACACTCTTCACAACCCAATGGCTACACCTCC.

The gene calls are TRBV7-6 and TRBJ2-1, with 10 bases lining up with TRBD2. The CDR3 loop spans 16 amino acids. Germline loops: CDR1 SGHVS, CDR2 FNYEAQ. The trim removed 5 bases at V and 7 bases at J, leaving 11 bases unmatched. The CDR3 DNA reads as TGTGCCAGCAGCCAAACTGCGGGACTAGCGCGTAATGAGCAGTTCTTC. Residues: CASSQTAGLARNEQFF.

The chain employs TRBV6-1 and TRBJ1-5; TRBD1 matches at 7 bases. Trimming removed 7 bases from V and 9 bases from J; junction bases left unmatched: 12. The CDR3 has 14 residues. CDR1 and CDR2 from the germline V gene are MNHNS and SASEGT. Written as DNA, the CDR3 is TGTGCCAGCACCCCGGGACAGCTTGGACGGCCCCAGCATTTT. Amino acids: CASTPGQLGRPQHF.

This chain links TRBV29-1 with TRBJ2-1; TRBD2 matches 10 bases. CDR3 length: 16 residues. Losses at the gene ends were 0 bases for V and 5 bases for J; bases not matched to a gene: 7. CDR1 and CDR2 from the germline V gene are SQVTM and ANQGSEA. The CDR3 nucleotides are TGCAGCGTTGAAGATTTACGGCTAGCGGGGGACAATGAGCAGTTCTTC. Translation gives CSVEDLRLAGDNEQFF.

This rearrangement joins TRBV7-2 to TRBJ2-5; TRBD2 agrees at 15 bases. CDR1 is SGHTA, CDR2 FQGNSA, per germline. Unmatched junction bases numbered 2, after V lost 1 base and J lost 5 bases. The CDR3 loop spans 16 amino acids. CDR3: CASSLGTSGRAETQYF. The CDR3 DNA reads as TGTGCCAGCAGCTTAGGGACTAGCGGGAGGGCCGAGACCCAGTACTTC.

This clone was detected once. This chain joins TRBV25-1 and TRBJ2-5; 7 nucleotides align to TRBD1. The assigned J gene may be wrong: the sequence end matches TRBJ2-7 better. The CDR3 runs 15 residues. CDR1 is MGHDK, CDR2 SYGVNS, per germline. The chain's CDR3 is CASSAPRDRKNEQYF. In DNA form, the CDR3 reads TGTGCCAGCAGTGCCCCCAGGGACAGAAAAAACGAGCAGTACTTC.